This entry features one T cell receptor beta chain sequence. Its antigen remains unidentified. With 60 Vbeta and 13 Jbeta primers, the PCR was carried out. Assay used: immunoSEQ multiplex PCR; TCRdb lists only in-frame clones, some missing. Among some 190,000 clones, less than 90% were seen once, and the ten largest hold approximately 0.31%. This sample was included in a study of cytomegalovirus exposure and HLA in healthy donors. General study results and limits: Serostatus for CMV was the only available immune exposure information. Fewer N-insertions (relative to the approximately 700-donor mean) were reportedly seen in an Asian-associated ancestry cluster in a later analysis. Analyses of presence/absence relied on an assumption of roughly uniform sequencing depth across donors. In an earlier analysis, productive rearrangement rates for most beta V segments clustered near 87% or 30%.

This TCR was sampled from a woman under 40 in good health and CMV-seronegative. Source material: PBMCs.

Here the CDR3 DNA reads TGCAGTGCCCCCACTGCCTACGAGCAGTACTTC. Translation: CSAPTAYEQYF. The chain uses TRBV20-1 and TRBJ2-7; D ambiguous. Trimming removed 6 bases at V and 2 bases at J, with 8 bases between. Looked up from germline, CDR1 is DFQATT and CDR2 is SNEGSKA (reference sequence). The CDR3 has 11 residues.